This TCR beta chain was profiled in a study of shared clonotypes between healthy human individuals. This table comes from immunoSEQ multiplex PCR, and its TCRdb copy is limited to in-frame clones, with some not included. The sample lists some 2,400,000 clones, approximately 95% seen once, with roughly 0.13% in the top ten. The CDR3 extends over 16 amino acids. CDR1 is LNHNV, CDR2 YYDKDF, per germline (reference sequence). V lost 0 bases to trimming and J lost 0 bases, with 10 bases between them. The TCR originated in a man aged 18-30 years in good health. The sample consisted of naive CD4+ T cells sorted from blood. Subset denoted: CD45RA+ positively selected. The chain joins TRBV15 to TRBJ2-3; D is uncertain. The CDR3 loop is CATSRDAGYSTDTQYF. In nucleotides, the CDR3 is TGTGCCACCAGCAGAGATGCCGGGTACAGCACAGATACGCAGTATTTT.